This T cell receptor beta chain is drawn from a study of memory CD4+ T cells and cytomegalovirus serostatus. Remarks on this clone: As yet, its antigen is unknown.

General study results and limits: Suggested: most of the CMV-linked TCR signature lies in CD4+ memory cells. Median bootstrapped AUC for CMV status was approximately 0.95 originally, about 0.9 US-trained.

Using immunoSEQ multiplex PCR, the repertoire was profiled, and TCRdb retains in-frame clones only, with some absent. The sample has about 45,000 clones, over 65% seen once. The sort gate was single viable CD3+CD4+CD8-CD45RO+ cells for memory CD4+ T cells. Serum IgG to CMV pp150, pp28, p38 and p52 defined serostatus. The TCR comes from an adult in good health and CMV-seronegative. Sequencing used memory CD4+ T cells from blood.

This CDR3 is CASSWWDRAGETQYF. CDR3 DNA sequence: TGTGCCAGCAGCTGGTGGGACAGGGCGGGGGAGACCCAGTACTTC. V and J are TRBV5-4 and TRBJ2-5, with TRBD1 matching over 9 bases. The CDR3 runs to 15 residues. The germline V gene encodes CDR1 SGHNT and CDR2 YYREEE (reference sequence). The trim removed 3 bases at V and 5 bases at J, leaving 8 bases unmatched. Using reference TRBV5-4 and TRBJ2-5 for the parts outside the CDR3, the full variable domain is ETGVTQSPTHLIKTRGQQVTLRCSSQSGHNTVSWYQQALGQGPQFIFQYYREEENGRGNFPPRFSGLQFPNYSSELNVNALELDDSALYLCASSWWDRAGETQYFGPGTRLLVL.